Listed below are T cell receptor beta chains from one sample, sequenced in a study of early T cells in non-severe SARS-CoV-2 infection. MiXCR was run by TCRdb on the 5' RACE reads, yielding one entry per CDR3 protein. The sample shows 95,000 to 110,000 distinct CDR3 sequences, around 10% of them seen only once. The material sequenced was whole blood. The receptors were sampled from an adult who was a healthcare worker with PCR-confirmed SARS-CoV-2 infection or an uninfected control (not recorded which). The CDR3 runs from the conserved cysteine through the conserved F or W. Each record gives: CDR3 protein, CDR3 DNA, D gene, V gene, J gene, clone size. The D gene is left open where the match is weak. Size is omitted from some rows. Given values are once, few, many or a class for expanded clones.

CDR3 protein: CASSTILGPGELFF; CDR3 DNA: TGTGCCAGCAGCACTATCTTGGGACCCGGGGAGCTGTTTTTT; D gene: .; V gene: TRBV5-4; J gene: TRBJ2-2; clone size: .
CDR3 protein: CASSELVPQETQYF; CDR3 DNA: TGTGCCAGCAGTGAACTAGTGCCCCAAGAGACCCAGTACTTC; D gene: .; V gene: TRBV2; J gene: TRBJ2-5; clone size: many
CDR3 protein: CASSPSRWANVLTF; CDR3 DNA: TGTGCCAGCAGCCCTAGTCGCTGGGCCAACGTCCTGACTTTC; D gene: .; V gene: TRBV28; J gene: TRBJ2-6; clone size: many
CDR3 protein: CASSHDSNQPQHF; CDR3 DNA: TGTGCCAGCAGCCACGACAGCAATCAGCCCCAGCATTTT; D gene: .; V gene: TRBV12-3/TRBV12-4; J gene: TRBJ1-5; clone size: few
CDR3 protein: CASRKSLNTEAFF; CDR3 DNA: TGTGCCAGCCGCAAGAGCCTGAACACTGAAGCTTTCTTT; D gene: .; V gene: TRBV6-5; J gene: TRBJ1-1; clone size: many
CDR3 protein: CASSYSNIQYF; CDR3 DNA: TGTGCCAGCAGTTATTCTAACATTCAGTACTTC; D gene: .; V gene: TRBV6-2/TRBV6-3; J gene: TRBJ2-4; clone size: few
CDR3 protein: CSARVLQGYEQYF; CDR3 DNA: TGCAGTGCTAGAGTCCTTCAGGGGTACGAGCAGTACTTC; D gene: .; V gene: TRBV20-1; J gene: TRBJ2-7; clone size: .
CDR3 protein: CATSPGLSGNTIYF; CDR3 DNA: TGTGCCACCTCCCCGGGTCTCTCTGGAAACACCATATATTTT; D gene: .; V gene: TRBV28; J gene: TRBJ1-3; clone size: .
CDR3 protein: CASSPSAVPTYEQYF; CDR3 DNA: TGTGCCAGCAGCCCCTCAGCGGTTCCCACCTACGAGCAGTACTTC; D gene: .; V gene: TRBV7-7; J gene: TRBJ2-7; clone size: many
CDR3 protein: CASAINSGNTIYF; CDR3 DNA: TGTGCCAGCGCAATTAACTCTGGAAACACCATATATTTT; D gene: .; V gene: TRBV3-1; J gene: TRBJ1-3; clone size: many
CDR3 protein: CASRQQGGKQYF; CDR3 DNA: TGTGCCAGCAGGCAGCAGGGGGGAAAGCAGTATTTT; D gene: .; V gene: TRBV28; J gene: TRBJ2-3; clone size: few
CDR3 protein: CSHTGEGVMNTEAFF; CDR3 DNA: TGCAGCCATACGGGGGAGGGGGTGATGAACACTGAAGCTTTCTTT; D gene: .; V gene: TRBV29-1; J gene: TRBJ1-1; clone size: many
CDR3 protein: CASRAQTSGRTPFF; CDR3 DNA: TGTGCCAGTAGGGCCCAGACTAGCGGGAGGACCCCGTTCTTC; D gene: TRBD2; V gene: TRBV19; J gene: TRBJ2-1; clone size: many
CDR3 protein: CASSVDSGNQPQHF; CDR3 DNA: TGTGCCAGCAGCGTAGACAGCGGCAATCAGCCCCAGCATTTT; D gene: .; V gene: TRBV9; J gene: TRBJ1-5; clone size: .
CDR3 protein: CSVFDVSSYNEQFF; CDR3 DNA: TGCAGCGTATTCGACGTTAGTTCCTACAATGAGCAGTTCTTC; D gene: .; V gene: TRBV29-1; J gene: TRBJ2-1; clone size: many
CDR3 protein: CASSLGEGAWSPLHF; CDR3 DNA: TGTGCCAGCAGCTTAGGGGAGGGGGCCTGGTCACCCCTCCACTTT; D gene: TRBD1; V gene: TRBV7-2; J gene: TRBJ1-6; clone size: .
CDR3 protein: CSASLTYNEQFF; CDR3 DNA: TGCAGTGCTAGCCTCACCTACAATGAGCAGTTCTTC; D gene: .; V gene: TRBV20-1; J gene: TRBJ2-1; clone size: few
CDR3 protein: CASSPGTGGFLDGYTF; CDR3 DNA: TGTGCCAGCAGCCCCGGGACAGGGGGATTTTTAGATGGCTACACCTTC; D gene: TRBD1; V gene: TRBV6-5; J gene: TRBJ1-2; clone size: many
CDR3 protein: CATDPPRGPNEQFF; CDR3 DNA: TGTGCCACCGACCCTCCGCGGGGGCCCAATGAGCAGTTCTTC; D gene: .; V gene: TRBV7-9; J gene: TRBJ2-1; clone size: many
CDR3 protein: CSGAAATNSPLHF; CDR3 DNA: TGCAGTGGGGCGGCCGCTACGAATTCACCCCTCCACTTT; D gene: .; V gene: TRBV20-1; J gene: TRBJ1-6; clone size: .
CDR3 protein: CASSLSQGARGYTF; CDR3 DNA: TGTGCCAGCAGCTTAAGCCAGGGGGCGCGTGGCTACACCTTC; D gene: TRBD1; V gene: TRBV7-9; J gene: TRBJ1-2; clone size: few
CDR3 protein: CASSELPTSGTYEQYF; CDR3 DNA: TGCGCCAGCAGCGAATTACCGACTAGCGGGACCTACGAGCAGTACTTC; D gene: TRBD2; V gene: TRBV5-1; J gene: TRBJ2-7; clone size: few
CDR3 protein: CASSLGAPSVEQYF; CDR3 DNA: TGTGCCAGCAGTTTAGGGGCCCCCAGTGTAGAGCAGTACTTC; D gene: .; V gene: TRBV28; J gene: TRBJ2-7; clone size: many
CDR3 protein: CASSQDRWVGQRVHEQFF; CDR3 DNA: TGTGCCAGCAGCCAAGATCGGTGGGTCGGACAAAGGGTCCACGAGCAGTTCTTC; D gene: .; V gene: TRBV14; J gene: TRBJ2-1; clone size: few
CDR3 protein: CASSLERPSSGDTQYF; CDR3 DNA: TGTGCCAGCAGCTTAGAGCGTCCTTCCTCAGGGGATACGCAGTATTTT; D gene: .; V gene: TRBV7-2; J gene: TRBJ2-3; clone size: many
CDR3 protein: CASSEIRMNSGELFF; CDR3 DNA: TGCGCCAGCAGTGAGATTAGGATGAACTCCGGGGAGCTGTTTTTT; D gene: .; V gene: TRBV10-1; J gene: TRBJ2-2; clone size: .
CDR3 protein: CASSYSSGTRPRRNNEQFF; CDR3 DNA: TGTGCCAGCAGTTACTCTTCCGGGACTAGGCCGCGGCGGAACAATGAGCAGTTCTTC; D gene: TRBD2; V gene: TRBV6-6; J gene: TRBJ2-1; clone size: .
CDR3 protein: CASSPYRGPQSYNEQFF; CDR3 DNA: TGTGCCAGCAGCCCATACAGGGGGCCACAGTCCTACAATGAGCAGTTCTTC; D gene: TRBD1; V gene: TRBV7-6; J gene: TRBJ2-1; clone size: many
CDR3 protein: CASISYGNQYGYTF; CDR3 DNA: TGTGCCAGCATTTCCTATGGGAATCAGTATGGCTACACCTTC; D gene: .; V gene: TRBV28; J gene: TRBJ1-2; clone size: many
CDR3 protein: CSALKPGLRETLTYEQYF; CDR3 DNA: TGCAGTGCCTTAAAACCGGGACTCCGCGAAACTTTAACCTACGAGCAGTACTTC; D gene: .; V gene: TRBV20-1; J gene: TRBJ2-7; clone size: many
CDR3 protein: CSAGTVAGLYNEQFF; CDR3 DNA: TGCAGTGCTGGCACCGTGGCGGGTCTATACAATGAGCAGTTCTTC; D gene: .; V gene: TRBV20-1; J gene: TRBJ2-1; clone size: few
CDR3 protein: CASSDETGEVGEQFF; CDR3 DNA: TGTGCCAGCAGTGACGAGACAGGGGAGGTCGGTGAGCAGTTCTTC; D gene: TRBD1; V gene: TRBV2; J gene: TRBJ2-1; clone size: few
CDR3 protein: CASSPRRTGEYEQYF; CDR3 DNA: TGTGCCAGCAGCCCACGCCGGACAGGAGAATACGAGCAGTACTTC; D gene: TRBD1; V gene: TRBV7-9; J gene: TRBJ2-7; clone size: many
CDR3 protein: CASSLGGNEKLFF; CDR3 DNA: TGTGCCAGCAGCTTGGGAGGAAATGAAAAACTGTTTTTT; D gene: .; V gene: TRBV7-9; J gene: TRBJ1-4; clone size: many
CDR3 protein: CASSLVLAGAYEQYF; CDR3 DNA: TGTGCCAGCAGCTTAGTATTAGCGGGAGCATACGAGCAGTACTTC; D gene: TRBD2; V gene: TRBV11-2; J gene: TRBJ2-7; clone size: many
CDR3 protein: CAISRDPIDRYNEQFF; CDR3 DNA: TGTGCCATCAGTCGGGACCCTATAGACCGGTACAATGAGCAGTTCTTC; D gene: .; V gene: TRBV10-3; J gene: TRBJ2-1; clone size: many
CDR3 protein: CISVPEAPSGEEQFF; CDR3 DNA: .; D gene: .; V gene: TRBV7-5; J gene: TRBJ2-1; clone size: many
CDR3 protein: CSARGLNNQPQHF; CDR3 DNA: TGCAGTGCTAGAGGACTGAACAATCAGCCCCAGCATTTT; D gene: .; V gene: TRBV20-1; J gene: TRBJ1-5; clone size: .
CDR3 protein: CASSFGGRWGYEQYF; CDR3 DNA: TGTGCCAGCAGTTTCGGAGGTCGGTGGGGCTACGAGCAGTACTTC; D gene: .; V gene: TRBV12-3/TRBV12-4; J gene: TRBJ2-7; clone size: .
CDR3 protein: CATALAELQETQYF; CDR3 DNA: TGTGCCACCGCACTAGCGGAGCTCCAAGAGACCCAGTACTTC; D gene: TRBD2; V gene: TRBV7-9; J gene: TRBJ2-5; clone size: few
CDR3 protein: CASSLGSYEQYF; CDR3 DNA: TGTGCCAGCAGTTTAGGGTCCTACGAGCAGTACTTC; D gene: .; V gene: TRBV28; J gene: TRBJ2-7; clone size: many
CDR3 protein: CASKALVSTDTQYF; CDR3 DNA: TGTGCCAGCAAGGCCCTCGTAAGCACAGATACGCAGTATTTT; D gene: .; V gene: TRBV7-2; J gene: TRBJ2-3; clone size: many
CDR3 protein: CASSSRDTQYF; CDR3 DNA: TGTGCCAGCAGTTCAAGGGATACGCAGTATTTT; D gene: .; V gene: TRBV27; J gene: TRBJ2-3; clone size: .